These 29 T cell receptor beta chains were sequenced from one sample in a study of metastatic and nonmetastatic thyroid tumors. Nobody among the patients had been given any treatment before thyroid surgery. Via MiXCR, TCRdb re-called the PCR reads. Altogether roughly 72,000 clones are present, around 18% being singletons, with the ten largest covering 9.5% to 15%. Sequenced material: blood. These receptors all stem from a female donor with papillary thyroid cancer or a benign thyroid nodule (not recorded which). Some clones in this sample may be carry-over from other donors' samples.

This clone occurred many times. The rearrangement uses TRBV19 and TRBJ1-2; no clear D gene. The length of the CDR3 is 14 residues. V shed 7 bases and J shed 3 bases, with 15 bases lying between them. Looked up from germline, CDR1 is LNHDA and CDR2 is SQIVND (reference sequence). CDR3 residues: CASNLRLDDYGYTF. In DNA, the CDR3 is TGTGCCAGTAACCTACGCCTGGACGACTATGGCTACACCTTC.

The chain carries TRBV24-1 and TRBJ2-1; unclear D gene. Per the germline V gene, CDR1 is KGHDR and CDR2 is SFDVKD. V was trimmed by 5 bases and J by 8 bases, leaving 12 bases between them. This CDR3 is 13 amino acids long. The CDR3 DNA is TGTGCCACCAGTGCGACGGGTTTGGATGAGCAGTTCTTC. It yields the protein CATSATGLDEQFF.

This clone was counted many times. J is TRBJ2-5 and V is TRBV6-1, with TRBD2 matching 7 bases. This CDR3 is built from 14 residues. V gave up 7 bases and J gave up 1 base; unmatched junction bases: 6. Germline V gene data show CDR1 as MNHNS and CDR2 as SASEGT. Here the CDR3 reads CASTPRGIQETQYF. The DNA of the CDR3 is TGTGCCAGCACCCCGCGGGGGATCCAAGAGACCCAGTACTTC.

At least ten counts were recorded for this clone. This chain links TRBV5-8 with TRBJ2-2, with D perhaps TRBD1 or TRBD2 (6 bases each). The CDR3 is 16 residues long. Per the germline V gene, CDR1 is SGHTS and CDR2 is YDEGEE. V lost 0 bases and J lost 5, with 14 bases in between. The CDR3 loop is CASSLAGAARTGELFF. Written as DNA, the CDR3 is TGTGCCAGCAGCTTGGCGGGGGCGGCGAGGACCGGGGAGCTGTTTTTT.

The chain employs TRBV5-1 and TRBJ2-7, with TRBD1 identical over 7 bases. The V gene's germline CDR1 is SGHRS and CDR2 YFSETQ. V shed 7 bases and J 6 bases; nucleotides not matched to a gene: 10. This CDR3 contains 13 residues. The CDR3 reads CASGGQVVGEQYF. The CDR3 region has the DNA TGCGCCAGCGGCGGACAGGTCGTCGGCGAGCAGTACTTC. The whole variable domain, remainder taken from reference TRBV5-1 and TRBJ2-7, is KAGVTQTPRYLIKTRGQQVTLSCSPISGHRSVSWYQQTPGQGLQFLFEYFSETQRNKGNFPGRFSGRQFSNSRSEMNVSTLELGDSALYLCASGGQVVGEQYFGPGTRLTVT.

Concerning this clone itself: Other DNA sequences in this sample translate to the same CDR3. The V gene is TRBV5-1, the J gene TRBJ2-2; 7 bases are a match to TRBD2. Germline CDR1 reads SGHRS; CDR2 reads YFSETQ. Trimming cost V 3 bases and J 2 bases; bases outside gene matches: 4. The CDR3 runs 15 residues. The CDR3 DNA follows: TGCGCCAGCAGCTCTAGCGGTACTAACACCGGGGAGCTGTTTTTT. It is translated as CASSSSGTNTGELFF.

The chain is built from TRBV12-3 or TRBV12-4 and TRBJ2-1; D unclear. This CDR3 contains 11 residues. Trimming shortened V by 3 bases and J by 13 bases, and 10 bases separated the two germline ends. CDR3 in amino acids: CASSFAKSQFF. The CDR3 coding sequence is TGTGCCAGCAGTTTTGCGAAGAGTCAGTTCTTC.

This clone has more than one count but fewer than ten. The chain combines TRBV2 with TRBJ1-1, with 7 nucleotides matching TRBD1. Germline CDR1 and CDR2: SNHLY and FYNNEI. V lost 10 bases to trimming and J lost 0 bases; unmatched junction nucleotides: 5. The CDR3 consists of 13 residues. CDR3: CATGQDMNTEAFF. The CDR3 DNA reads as TGTGCCACAGGACAGGACATGAACACTGAAGCTTTCTTT.

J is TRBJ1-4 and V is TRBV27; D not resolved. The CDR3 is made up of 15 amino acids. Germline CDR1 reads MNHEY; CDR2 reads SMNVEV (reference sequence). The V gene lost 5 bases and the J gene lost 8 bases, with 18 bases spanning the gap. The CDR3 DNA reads TGTGCCAGCAGTCCATTCAGAGTTGAGGAGGAAAAACTGTTTTTT. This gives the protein CASSPFRVEEEKLFF.

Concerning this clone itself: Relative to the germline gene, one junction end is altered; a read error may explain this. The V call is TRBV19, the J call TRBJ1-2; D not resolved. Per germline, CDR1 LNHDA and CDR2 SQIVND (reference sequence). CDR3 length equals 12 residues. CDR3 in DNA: TGTGCCAGTAGTATTCCTAACTATGGCTATACCTTC. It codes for CASSIPNYGYTF.

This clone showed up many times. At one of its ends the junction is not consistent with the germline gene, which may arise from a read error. This chain's CDR3 is CASSFLRSPNNSPLHF. CDR3 DNA sequence: TGTGCTAGCAGCTTTCTGAGGTCTCCGAATAATTCACCCCTCCACTTT. This chain links TRBV7-7 with TRBJ1-6; no firm D call. The germline CDR1 and CDR2 sequences are SSHAT and FNYEAQ (reference sequence). CDR3 size: 16 residues.

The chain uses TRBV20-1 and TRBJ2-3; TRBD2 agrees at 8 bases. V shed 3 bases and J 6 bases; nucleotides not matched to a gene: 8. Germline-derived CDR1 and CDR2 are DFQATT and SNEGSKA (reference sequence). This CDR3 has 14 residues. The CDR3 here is CSASPTGGPDTQYF. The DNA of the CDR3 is TGCAGTGCTAGTCCAACGGGAGGGCCGGATACGCAGTATTTT.

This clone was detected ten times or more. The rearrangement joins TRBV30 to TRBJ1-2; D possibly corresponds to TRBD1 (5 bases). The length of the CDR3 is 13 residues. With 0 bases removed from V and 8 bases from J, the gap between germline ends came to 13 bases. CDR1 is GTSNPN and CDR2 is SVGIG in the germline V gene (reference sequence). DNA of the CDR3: TGTGCCTGGAGTGTAAGACAGCTCCTCGGCTACACCTTC. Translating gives CAWSVRQLLGYTF.

Here the CDR3 reads CASSVGQGQDSNQPQHF. Written as DNA, the CDR3 is TGTGCCAGCAGTGTGGGTCAGGGACAAGATAGCAATCAGCCCCAGCATTTT. The chain combines TRBV6-1 with TRBJ1-5; TRBD1 might be the D (6 bases). Per the germline V gene, CDR1 is MNHNS and CDR2 is SASEGT. The V and J ends lost 4 bases and 0 bases respectively, with 16 bases between them. The CDR3 runs 17 residues.

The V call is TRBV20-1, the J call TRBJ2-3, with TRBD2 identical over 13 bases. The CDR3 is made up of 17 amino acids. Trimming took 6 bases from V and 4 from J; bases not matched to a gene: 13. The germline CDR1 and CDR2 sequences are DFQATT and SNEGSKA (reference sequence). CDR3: CSAPLGTSGIVADTQYF. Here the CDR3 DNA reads TGCAGTGCCCCCCTCGGGACTAGCGGGATCGTGGCAGATACGCAGTATTTT.

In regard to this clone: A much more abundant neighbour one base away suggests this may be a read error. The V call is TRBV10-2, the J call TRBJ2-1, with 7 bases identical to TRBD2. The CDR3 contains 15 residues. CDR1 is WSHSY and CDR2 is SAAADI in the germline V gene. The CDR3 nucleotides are TGCGCCAGCTCGGGAGGCGGGGACGCCTACAATGATCAGTTCTTC. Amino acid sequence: CASSGGGDAYNDQFF.

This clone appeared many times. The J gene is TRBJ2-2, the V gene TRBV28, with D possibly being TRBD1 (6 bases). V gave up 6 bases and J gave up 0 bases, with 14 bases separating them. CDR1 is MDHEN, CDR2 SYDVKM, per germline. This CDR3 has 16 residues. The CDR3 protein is CASSSPGHTNTGELFF. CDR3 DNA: TGTGCCAGCAGCTCCCCGGGACATACGAACACCGGGGAGCTGTTTTTT.

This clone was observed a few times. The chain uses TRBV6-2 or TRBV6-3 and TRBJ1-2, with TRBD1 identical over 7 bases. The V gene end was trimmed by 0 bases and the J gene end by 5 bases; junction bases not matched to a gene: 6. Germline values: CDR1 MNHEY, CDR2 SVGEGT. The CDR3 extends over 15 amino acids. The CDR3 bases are TGTGCCAGCAGTTACTCGATAGGGGGCCGTTATGGCTACACCTTC. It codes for CASSYSIGGRYGYTF.

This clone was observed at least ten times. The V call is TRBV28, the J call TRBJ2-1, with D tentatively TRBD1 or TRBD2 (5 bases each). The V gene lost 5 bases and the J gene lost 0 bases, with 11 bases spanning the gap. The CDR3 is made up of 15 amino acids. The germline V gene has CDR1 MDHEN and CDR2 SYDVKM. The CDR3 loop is CASSPGTDSYNEQFF. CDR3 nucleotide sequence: TGTGCCAGCAGTCCCGGGACCGACTCCTACAATGAGCAGTTCTTC.

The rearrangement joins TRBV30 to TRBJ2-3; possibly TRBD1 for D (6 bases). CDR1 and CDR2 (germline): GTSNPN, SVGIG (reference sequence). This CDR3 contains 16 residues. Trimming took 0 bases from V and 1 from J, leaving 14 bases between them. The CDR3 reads CAWSVTTGKGTDTQYF. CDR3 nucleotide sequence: TGTGCCTGGAGTGTAACCACAGGGAAAGGCACAGATACGCAGTATTTT.

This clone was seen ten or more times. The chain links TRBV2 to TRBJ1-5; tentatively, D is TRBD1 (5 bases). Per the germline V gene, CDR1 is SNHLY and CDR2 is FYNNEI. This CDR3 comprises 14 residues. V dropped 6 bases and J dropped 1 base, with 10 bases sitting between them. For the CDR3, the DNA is TGTGCCAGCAGCCACCGGGGGAGCAATCAGCCCCAGCATTTT. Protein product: CASSHRGSNQPQHF.

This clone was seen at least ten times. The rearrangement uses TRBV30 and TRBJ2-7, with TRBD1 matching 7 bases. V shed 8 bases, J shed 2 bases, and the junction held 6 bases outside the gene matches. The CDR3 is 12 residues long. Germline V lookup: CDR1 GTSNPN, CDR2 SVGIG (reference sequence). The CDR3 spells CAPTGATYEQYF. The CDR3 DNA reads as TGTGCCCCCACAGGGGCAACCTACGAGCAGTACTTC.

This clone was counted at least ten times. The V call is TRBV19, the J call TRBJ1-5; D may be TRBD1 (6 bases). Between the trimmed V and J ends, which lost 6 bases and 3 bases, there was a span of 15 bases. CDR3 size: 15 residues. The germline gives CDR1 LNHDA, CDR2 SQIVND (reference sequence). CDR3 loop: CASRPLDRLNQPQHF. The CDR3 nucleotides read TGTGCCAGTAGACCATTGGACAGACTCAATCAGCCCCAGCATTTT.

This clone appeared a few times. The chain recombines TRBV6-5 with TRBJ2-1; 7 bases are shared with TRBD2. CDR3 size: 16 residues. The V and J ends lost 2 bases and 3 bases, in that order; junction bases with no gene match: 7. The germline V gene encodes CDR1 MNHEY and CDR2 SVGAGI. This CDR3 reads CASSYGRSSGYNEQFF. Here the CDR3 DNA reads TGTGCCAGCAGTTACGGGCGGTCTAGCGGCTACAATGAGCAGTTCTTC.

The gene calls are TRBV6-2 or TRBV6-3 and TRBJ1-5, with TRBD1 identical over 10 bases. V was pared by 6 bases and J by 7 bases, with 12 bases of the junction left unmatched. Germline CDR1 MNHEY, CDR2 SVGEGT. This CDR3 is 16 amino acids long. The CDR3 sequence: CASSPWTGGKGQPQHF. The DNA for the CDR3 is TGTGCCAGCAGCCCTTGGACAGGGGGTAAAGGGCAGCCCCAGCATTTT.

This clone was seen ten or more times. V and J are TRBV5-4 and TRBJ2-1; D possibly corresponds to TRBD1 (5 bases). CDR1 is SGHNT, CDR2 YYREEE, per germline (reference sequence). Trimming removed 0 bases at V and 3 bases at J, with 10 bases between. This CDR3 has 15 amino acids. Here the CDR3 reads CASSLAVGDYNEQFF. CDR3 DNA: TGTGCCAGCAGCTTGGCCGTAGGGGACTACAATGAGCAGTTCTTC.

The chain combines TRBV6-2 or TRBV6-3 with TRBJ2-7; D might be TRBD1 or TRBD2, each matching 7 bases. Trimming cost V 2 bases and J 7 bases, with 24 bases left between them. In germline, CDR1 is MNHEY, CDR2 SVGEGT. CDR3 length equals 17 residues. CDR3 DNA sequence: TGTGCCAGCAGTTACCCGGCAAGGGACAGAGGGAGGGGTGAGCAGTACTTC. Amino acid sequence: CASSYPARDRGRGEQYF.

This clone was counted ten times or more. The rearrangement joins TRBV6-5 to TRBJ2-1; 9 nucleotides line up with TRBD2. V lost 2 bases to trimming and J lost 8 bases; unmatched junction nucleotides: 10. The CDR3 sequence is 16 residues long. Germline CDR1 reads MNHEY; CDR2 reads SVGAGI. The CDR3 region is CASSYGSSGTGYEQFF. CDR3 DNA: TGTGCCAGCAGTTACGGGTCTAGCGGGACGGGTTATGAGCAGTTCTTC.

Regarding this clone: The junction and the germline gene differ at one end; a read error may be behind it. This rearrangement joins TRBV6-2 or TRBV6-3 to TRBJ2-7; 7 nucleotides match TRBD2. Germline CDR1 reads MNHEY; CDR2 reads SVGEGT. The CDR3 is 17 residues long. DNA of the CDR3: TGTTCCAGCAGTTACTCGCCCTCTGGGGGGAGGGGCCACGATCAGTACTTC. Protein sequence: CSSSYSPSGGRGHDQYF.